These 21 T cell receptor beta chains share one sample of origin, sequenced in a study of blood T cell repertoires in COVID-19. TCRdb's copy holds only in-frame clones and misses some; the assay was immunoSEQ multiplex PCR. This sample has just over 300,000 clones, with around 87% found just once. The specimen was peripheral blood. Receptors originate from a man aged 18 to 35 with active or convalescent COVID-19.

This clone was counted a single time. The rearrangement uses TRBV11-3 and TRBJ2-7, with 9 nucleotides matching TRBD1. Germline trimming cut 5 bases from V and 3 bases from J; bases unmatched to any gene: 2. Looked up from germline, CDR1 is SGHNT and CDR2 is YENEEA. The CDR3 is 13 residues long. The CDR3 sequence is CASSTGGDYEQYF. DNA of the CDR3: TGTGCCAGCAGCACAGGGGGCGACTACGAGCAGTACTTC. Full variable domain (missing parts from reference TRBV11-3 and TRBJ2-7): EAGVVQSPRYKIIEKKQPVAFWCNPISGHNTLYWYLQNLGQGPELLIRYENEEAVDDSQLPKDRFSAERLKGVDSTLKIQPAELGDSAVYLCASSTGGDYEQYFGPGTRLTVT.

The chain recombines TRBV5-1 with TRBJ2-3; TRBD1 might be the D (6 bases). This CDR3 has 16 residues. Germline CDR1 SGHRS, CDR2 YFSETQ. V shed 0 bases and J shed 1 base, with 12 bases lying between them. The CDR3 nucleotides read TGCGCCAGCAGCTTGGCCAGGACAGCCGGCACAGATACGCAGTATTTT. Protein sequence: CASSLARTAGTDTQYF.

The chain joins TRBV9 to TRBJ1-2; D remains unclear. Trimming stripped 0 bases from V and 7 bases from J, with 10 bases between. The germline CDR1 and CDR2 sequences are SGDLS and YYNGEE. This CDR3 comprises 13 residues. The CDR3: CASSVDRAGGYTF. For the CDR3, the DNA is TGTGCCAGCAGCGTAGACAGAGCGGGTGGCTACACCTTC.

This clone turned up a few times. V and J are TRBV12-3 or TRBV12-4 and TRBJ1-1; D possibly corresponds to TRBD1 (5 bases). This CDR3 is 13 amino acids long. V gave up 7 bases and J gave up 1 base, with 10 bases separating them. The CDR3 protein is CASTWGRNTEAFF. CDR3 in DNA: TGTGCCAGCACCTGGGGCAGGAACACTGAAGCTTTCTTT.

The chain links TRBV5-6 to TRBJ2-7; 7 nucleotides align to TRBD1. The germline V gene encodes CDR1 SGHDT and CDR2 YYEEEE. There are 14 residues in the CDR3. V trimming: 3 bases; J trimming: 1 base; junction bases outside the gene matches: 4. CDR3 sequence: CASSSLTGSYEQYF. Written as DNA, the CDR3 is TGTGCCAGCAGCTCCCTGACAGGGTCCTACGAGCAGTACTTC.

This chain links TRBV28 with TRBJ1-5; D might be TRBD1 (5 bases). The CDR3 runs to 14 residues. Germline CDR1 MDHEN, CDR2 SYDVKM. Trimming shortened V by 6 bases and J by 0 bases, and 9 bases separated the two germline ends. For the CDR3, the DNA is TGTGCCAGCAGCCTCACAGGTAGCAATCAGCCCCAGCATTTT. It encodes CASSLTGSNQPQHF.

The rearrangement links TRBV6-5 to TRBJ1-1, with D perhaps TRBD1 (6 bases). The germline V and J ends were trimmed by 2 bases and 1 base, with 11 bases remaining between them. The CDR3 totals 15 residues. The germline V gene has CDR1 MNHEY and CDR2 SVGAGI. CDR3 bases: TGTGCCAGCAGTTACCCGGGACAACCGAACACTGAAGCTTTCTTT. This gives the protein CASSYPGQPNTEAFF.

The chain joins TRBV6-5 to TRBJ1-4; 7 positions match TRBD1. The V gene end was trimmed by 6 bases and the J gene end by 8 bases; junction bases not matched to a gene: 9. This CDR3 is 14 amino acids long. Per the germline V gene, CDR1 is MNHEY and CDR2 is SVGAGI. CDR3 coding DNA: TGTGCCAGCAGAAGAGGGGGCGCGGGGGAAAAACTGTTTTTT. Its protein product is CASRRGGAGEKLFF.

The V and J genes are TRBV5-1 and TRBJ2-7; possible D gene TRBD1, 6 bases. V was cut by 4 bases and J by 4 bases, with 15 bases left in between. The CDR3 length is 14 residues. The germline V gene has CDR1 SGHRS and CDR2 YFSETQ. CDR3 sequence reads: CASSPDGTRYEQYF. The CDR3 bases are TGCGCCAGCAGCCCGGACGGGACACGATACGAGCAGTACTTC.

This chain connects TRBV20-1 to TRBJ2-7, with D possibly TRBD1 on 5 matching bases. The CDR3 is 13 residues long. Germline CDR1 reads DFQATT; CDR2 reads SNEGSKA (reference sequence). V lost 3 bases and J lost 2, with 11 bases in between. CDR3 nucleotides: TGCAGTGCTAGTACCAGGACAACCTACGAGCAGTACTTC. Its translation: CSASTRTTYEQYF.

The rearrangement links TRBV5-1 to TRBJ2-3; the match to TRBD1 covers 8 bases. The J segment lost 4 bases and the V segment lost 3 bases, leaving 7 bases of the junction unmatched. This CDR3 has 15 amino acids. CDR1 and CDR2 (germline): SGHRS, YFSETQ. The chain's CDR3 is CASSSQGVGADTQYF. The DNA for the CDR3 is TGCGCCAGCAGCTCACAGGGGGTAGGCGCAGATACGCAGTATTTT. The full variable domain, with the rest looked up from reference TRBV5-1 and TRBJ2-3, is KAGVTQTPRYLIKTRGQQVTLSCSPISGHRSVSWYQQTPGQGLQFLFEYFSETQRNKGNFPGRFSGRQFSNSRSEMNVSTLELGDSALYLCASSSQGVGADTQYFGPGTRLTVL.

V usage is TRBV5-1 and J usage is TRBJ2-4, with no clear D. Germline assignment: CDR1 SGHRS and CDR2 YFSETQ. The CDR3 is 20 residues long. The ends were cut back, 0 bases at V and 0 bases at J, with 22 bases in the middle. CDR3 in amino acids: CASSLGRSGSPTLAKNIQYF. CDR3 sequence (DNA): TGCGCCAGCAGCTTGGGAAGATCCGGGTCCCCCACCTTAGCCAAAAACATTCAGTACTTC.

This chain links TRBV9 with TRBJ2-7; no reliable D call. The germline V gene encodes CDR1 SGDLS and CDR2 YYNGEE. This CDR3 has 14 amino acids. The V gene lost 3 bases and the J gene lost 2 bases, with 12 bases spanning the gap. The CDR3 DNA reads TGTGCCAGCAGCGCGTTGGAGAATACCTACGAGCAGTACTTC. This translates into CASSALENTYEQYF.

As DNA, the CDR3 is TGTGCCAGTAGTACGACAGGGATAATGGAAAAACTGTTTTTT. Translated: CASSTTGIMEKLFF. The chain combines TRBV19 with TRBJ1-4; 7 bases are shared with TRBD1. Germline values: CDR1 LNHDA, CDR2 SQIVND (reference sequence). After removal of 4 bases from V and 8 bases from J, the junction contained 7 bases not matched to a gene. This CDR3 comprises 14 residues.

CDR3 region: CASSARTASYNSPLHF. The CDR3 region has the DNA TGTGCCAGCAGCGCGCGGACAGCTTCCTATAATTCACCCCTCCACTTT. This chain connects TRBV11-2 to TRBJ1-6; tentative D call: TRBD1 (6 bases). Per the germline V gene, CDR1 is SGHAT and CDR2 is FQNNGV. Trimming removed 5 bases from V and 1 base from J, with 12 bases in between. The CDR3 loop spans 16 amino acids.

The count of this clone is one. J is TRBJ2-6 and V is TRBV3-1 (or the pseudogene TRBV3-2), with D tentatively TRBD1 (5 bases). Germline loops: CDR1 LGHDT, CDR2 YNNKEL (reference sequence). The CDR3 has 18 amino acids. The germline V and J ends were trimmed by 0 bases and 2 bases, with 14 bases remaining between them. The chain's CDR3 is CASSQDRRRVAGANVLTF. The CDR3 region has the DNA TGTGCCAGCAGCCAAGATCGGCGCAGGGTAGCTGGGGCCAACGTCCTGACTTTC.

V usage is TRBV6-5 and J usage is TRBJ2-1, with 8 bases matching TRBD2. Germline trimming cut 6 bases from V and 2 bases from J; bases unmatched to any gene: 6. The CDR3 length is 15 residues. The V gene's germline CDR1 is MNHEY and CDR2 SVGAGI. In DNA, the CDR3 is TGTGCCAGCAGCGCCAGCGGGAGCCCCTACAATGAGCAGTTCTTC. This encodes CASSASGSPYNEQFF.

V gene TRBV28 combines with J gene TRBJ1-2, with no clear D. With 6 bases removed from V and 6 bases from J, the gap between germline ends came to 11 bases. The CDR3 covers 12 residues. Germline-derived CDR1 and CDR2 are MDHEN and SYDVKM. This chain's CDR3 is CASRTSGDGYTF. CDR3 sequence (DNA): TGTGCCAGCAGGACAAGCGGCGATGGCTACACCTTC.

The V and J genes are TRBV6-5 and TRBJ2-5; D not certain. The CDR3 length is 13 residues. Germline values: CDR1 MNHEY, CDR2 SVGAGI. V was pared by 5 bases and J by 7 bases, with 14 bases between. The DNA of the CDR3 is TGTGCCAGCAGTATGAGGCCCCTCGGGACCCAGTACTTC. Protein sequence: CASSMRPLGTQYF.

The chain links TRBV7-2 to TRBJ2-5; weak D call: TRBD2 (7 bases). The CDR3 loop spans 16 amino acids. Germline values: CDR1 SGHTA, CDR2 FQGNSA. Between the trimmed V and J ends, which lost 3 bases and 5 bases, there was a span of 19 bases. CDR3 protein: CASSFLLAGAGETQYF. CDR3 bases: TGTGCCAGCAGCTTCCTTCTGGCGGGGGCGGGTGAGACCCAGTACTTC.

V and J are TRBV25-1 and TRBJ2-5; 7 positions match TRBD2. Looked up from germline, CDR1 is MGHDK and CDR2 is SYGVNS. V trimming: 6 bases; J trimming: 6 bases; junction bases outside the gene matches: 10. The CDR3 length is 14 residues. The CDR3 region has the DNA TGTGCCAGCAGCCCCACGGGGAGGGCGAAGACCCAGTACTTC. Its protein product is CASSPTGRAKTQYF. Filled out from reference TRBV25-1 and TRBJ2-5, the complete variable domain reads EADIYQTPRYLVIGTGKKITLECSQTMGHDKMYWYQQDPGMELHLIHYSYGVNSTEKGDLSSESTVSRIRTEHFPLTLESARPSHTSQYLCASSPTGRAKTQYFGPGTRLLVL.